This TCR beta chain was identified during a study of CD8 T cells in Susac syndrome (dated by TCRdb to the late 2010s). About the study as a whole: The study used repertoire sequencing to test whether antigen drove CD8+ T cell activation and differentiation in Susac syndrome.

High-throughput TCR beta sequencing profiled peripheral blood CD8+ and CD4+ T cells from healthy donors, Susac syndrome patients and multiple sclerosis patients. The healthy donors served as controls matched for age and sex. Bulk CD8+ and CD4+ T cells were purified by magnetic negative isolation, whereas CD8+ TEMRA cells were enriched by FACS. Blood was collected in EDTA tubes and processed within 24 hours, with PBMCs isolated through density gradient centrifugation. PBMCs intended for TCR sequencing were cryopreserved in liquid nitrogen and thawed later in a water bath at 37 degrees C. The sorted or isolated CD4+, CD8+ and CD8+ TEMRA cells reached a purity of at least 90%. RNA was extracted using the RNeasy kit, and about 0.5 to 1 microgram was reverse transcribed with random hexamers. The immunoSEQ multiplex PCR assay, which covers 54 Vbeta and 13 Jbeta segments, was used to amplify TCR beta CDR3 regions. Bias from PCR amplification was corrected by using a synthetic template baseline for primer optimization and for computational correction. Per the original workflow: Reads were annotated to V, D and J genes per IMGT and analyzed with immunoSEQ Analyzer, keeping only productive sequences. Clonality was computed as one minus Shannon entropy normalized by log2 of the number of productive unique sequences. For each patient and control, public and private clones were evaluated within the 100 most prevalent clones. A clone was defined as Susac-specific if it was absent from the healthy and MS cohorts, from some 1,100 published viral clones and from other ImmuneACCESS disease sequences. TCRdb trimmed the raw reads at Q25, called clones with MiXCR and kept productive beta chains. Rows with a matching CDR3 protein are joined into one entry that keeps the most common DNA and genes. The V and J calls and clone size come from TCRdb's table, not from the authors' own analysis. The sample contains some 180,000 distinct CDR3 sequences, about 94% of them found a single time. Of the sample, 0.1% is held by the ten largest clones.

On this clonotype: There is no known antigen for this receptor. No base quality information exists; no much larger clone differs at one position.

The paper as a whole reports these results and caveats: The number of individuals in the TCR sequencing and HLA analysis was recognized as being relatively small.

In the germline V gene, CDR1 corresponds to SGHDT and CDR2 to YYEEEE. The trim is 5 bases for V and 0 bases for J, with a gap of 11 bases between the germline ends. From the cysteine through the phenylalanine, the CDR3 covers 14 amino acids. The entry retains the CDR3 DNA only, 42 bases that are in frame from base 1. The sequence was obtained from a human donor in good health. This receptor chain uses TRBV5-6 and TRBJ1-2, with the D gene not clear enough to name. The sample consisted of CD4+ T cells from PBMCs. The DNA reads TGTGCCAGCAGACCTGGCCCCACTAACTATGGCTACACCTTC. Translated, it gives CASRPGPTNYGYTF.